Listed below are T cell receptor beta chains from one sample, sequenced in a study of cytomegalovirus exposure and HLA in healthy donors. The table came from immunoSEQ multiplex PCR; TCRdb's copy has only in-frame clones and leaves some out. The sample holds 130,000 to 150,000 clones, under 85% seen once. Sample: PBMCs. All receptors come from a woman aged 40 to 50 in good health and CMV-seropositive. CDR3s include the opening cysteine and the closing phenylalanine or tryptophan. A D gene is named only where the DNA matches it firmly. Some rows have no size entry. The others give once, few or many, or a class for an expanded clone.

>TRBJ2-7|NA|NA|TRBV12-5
TGTGCTAGTGGTTTGGGGGGATGGGTTGCAGAGGGCGAGCAGTACTTC
CASGLGGWVAEGEQYF
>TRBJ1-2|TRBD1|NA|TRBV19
TGTGCCAGTAGTATAGCCGACAGGGGATCTGGCTACACCTTC
CASSIADRGSGYTF
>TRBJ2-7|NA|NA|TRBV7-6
TGTGCCAGCAGCTTCGGGTTTGGGTACGAGCAGTACTTC
CASSFGFGYEQYF
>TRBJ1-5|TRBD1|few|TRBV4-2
TGTGCCAGCAGCCAAGAGTTCGGGACAGTCGGTCAGCCCCAGCATTTT
CASSQEFGTVGQPQHF
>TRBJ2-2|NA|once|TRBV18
TGTGCCAGCTCCCAACCAGGGGCGTCCGGGGAGCTGTTTTTT
CASSQPGASGELFF
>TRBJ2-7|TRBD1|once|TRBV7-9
TGTGCCAGCAGCCGCGTCGGCAGGGGGCCATCCTACGAGCAGTACTTC
CASSRVGRGPSYEQYF
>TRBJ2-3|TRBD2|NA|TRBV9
TGTGCCAGCAGTAGCGGGGGAATTGGTACGCAGTATTTT
CASSSGGIGTQYF
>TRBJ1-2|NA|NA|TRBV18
TGTGCCAGCTCAACAGAGCCCCAGGGTGGCTACACCTTC
CASSTEPQGGYTF
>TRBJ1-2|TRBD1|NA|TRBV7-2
TGTGCCAGCAGACGTAACCAGGGGGCTGGTGGCTACACCTTC
CASRRNQGAGGYTF
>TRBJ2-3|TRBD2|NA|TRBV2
TGTGCCAGTTCACTAGCGGGGCCGGATACGCAGTATTTT
CASSLAGPDTQYF
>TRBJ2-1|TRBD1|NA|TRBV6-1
TGTGCCAGCAGTGCCCTATCCGGTTTTGGGACAGGCTACAATGAGCAGTTCTTC
CASSALSGFGTGYNEQFF
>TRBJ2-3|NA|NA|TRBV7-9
TGTGCCAGCAGCTTAGCTTTCGACATCCCCTCAGATACGCAGTATTTT
CASSLAFDIPSDTQYF
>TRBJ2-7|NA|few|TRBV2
TGTGCCAGCAGTGAAAGGTGGGGTCTAGCGCCCGAGCAGTACTTC
CASSERWGLAPEQYF
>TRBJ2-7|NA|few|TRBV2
TGTGCCAGCAGTGAAATAGTAGACTACGAGCAGTACTTC
CASSEIVDYEQYF
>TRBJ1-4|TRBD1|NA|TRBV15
TGTGCCACCAGCGGACCGGGACAGGGAAGTGAAAAACTGTTTTTT
CATSGPGQGSEKLFF
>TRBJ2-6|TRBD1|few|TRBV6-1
TGTGCCAGCAGTGAATCTCTATGGGACAGTCGCTCCGGGGCCAACGTCCTGACTTTC
CASSESLWDSRSGANVLTF
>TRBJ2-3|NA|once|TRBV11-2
TGTGCCAGCAGCTTAAGTGGCGGGGGCGGCACAGATACGCAGTATTTT
CASSLSGGGGTDTQYF
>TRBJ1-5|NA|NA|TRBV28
TGTGCCAGCAGCACGACAGCAATCAATCAGCCCCAGCATTTT
CASSTTAINQPQHF
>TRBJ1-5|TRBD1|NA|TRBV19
TGTGCCAGTAACCAGGGGGGCAATCAGCCCCAGCATTTT
CASNQGGNQPQHF
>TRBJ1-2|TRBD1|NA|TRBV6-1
TGTGCCAGCATTGAGGGACAGCAACCCTGCACCTTC
CASIEGQQPCTF
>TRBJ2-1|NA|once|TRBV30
TGTGCCTGGAGTGTACTGGGCGTGGAGCAGTTCTTC
CAWSVLGVEQFF
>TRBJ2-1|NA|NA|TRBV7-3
TGTGCCAGCAGCCAGGGTGGATCCTACAATGAGCAGTTCTTC
CASSQGGSYNEQFF
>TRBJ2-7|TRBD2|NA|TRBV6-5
TGTGCCAGCAGCCCCGGGACTAGCGGCTACGAGCAGTACTTC
CASSPGTSGYEQYF
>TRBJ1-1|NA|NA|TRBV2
TGTGCCAGCCTTGGACAGATGAACACTGAAGCTTTCTTT
CASLGQMNTEAFF
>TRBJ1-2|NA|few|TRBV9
TGTGCCAGCAGCCCCAATCCAGTTACCTATGGCTACACCTTC
CASSPNPVTYGYTF
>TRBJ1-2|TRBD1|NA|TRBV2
TGTGCCAGCAGTGATGACAGGGGCTATGGCTACACCTTC
CASSDDRGYGYTF
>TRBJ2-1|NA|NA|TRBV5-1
TGCGCCAGCCGCCAGACAGTCTCCTACAATGAGCAGTTCTTC
CASRQTVSYNEQFF
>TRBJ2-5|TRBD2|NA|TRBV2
TGTGCCAGCAGCCCTAGCGGGGGCGTGGGAGGGACCCAGTACTTC
CASSPSGGVGGTQYF
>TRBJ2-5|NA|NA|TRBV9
TGTGCCAGCAGCGTCCGGGGTTTAGAGACCCAGTACTTC
CASSVRGLETQYF
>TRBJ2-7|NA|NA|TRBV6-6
TGTGCCAGCAGGCAGGGGGGATTCTACGAGCAGTACTTC
CASRQGGFYEQYF
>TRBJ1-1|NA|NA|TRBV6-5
TGTGCCAGCAGTTTCACGACTGCGAACACTGAAGCTTTCTTT
CASSFTTANTEAFF
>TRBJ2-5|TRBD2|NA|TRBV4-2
TGTGCCAGCAGCCCCCCCGGGACTAGCGGCGAGACCCAGTACTTC
CASSPPGTSGETQYF
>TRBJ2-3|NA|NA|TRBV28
TGTGCCAGCAGTTCGGGGGAATCCGGAGATACGCAGTATTTT
CASSSGESGDTQYF
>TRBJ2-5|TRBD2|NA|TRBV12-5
TGTGCTAGTGGTCCGGGGACTAGTCAATGGACCCAGTACTTC
CASGPGTSQWTQYF
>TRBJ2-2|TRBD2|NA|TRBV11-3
TGTGCCAGCAGAAAGGACCGCGGGGGGGGGAACGGGGAGCTGTTTTTT
CASRKDRGGGNGELFF
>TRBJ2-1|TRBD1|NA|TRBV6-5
TGTGCCAGCAGGAGACCGGGACAGGGCCGGAACGAGCAGTTCTTC
CASRRPGQGRNEQFF
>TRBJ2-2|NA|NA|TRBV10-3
TGTGCCATCAGTGATCAACTGACTACCTTCACCGGGGAGCTGTTTTTT
CAISDQLTTFTGELFF
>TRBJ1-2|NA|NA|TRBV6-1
TGTGCCAGCAGTGTACAGGTGGATGGCTACACCTTC
CASSVQVDGYTF
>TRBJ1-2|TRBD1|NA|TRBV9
TGTGCCAGCAGCGGGACAGGTAACTATGGCTACACCTTC
CASSGTGNYGYTF
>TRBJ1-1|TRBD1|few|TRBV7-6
TGTGCCAGCAGCCCTACAGGGGAGAACACTGAAGCTTTCTTT
CASSPTGENTEAFF
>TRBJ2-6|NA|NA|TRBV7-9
TGTGCCAGCAGCTTACGGGGTTCTGGGGCCAACGTCCTGACTTTC
CASSLRGSGANVLTF